This T cell receptor (beta chain) was recorded in a study of OX40 agonist ivuxolimab in advanced cancers. The data were produced by immunoSEQ multiplex PCR, yet TCRdb's version contains in-frame clones alone and is incomplete. This table holds over 55,000 clones, approximately 94% found once. V shed 3 bases and J shed 0 bases, with 8 bases lying between them. CDR1 is SQVTM and CDR2 is ANQGSEA in the germline V gene. This CDR3 contains 13 residues. This clonotype originated in an adult with an advanced solid tumor such as melanoma, head and neck, liver or kidney cancer. The sample here was CD4+ or CD8+ T cells sorted from blood, taken in a trial of the OX40 agonist ivuxolimab. V and J are TRBV29-1 and TRBJ1-1; weak D call: TRBD1 (5 bases). The CDR3 DNA sequence: TGCAGCGTTGAGAGGGGTATGAACACTGAAGCTTTCTTT. Protein sequence: CSVERGMNTEAFF.